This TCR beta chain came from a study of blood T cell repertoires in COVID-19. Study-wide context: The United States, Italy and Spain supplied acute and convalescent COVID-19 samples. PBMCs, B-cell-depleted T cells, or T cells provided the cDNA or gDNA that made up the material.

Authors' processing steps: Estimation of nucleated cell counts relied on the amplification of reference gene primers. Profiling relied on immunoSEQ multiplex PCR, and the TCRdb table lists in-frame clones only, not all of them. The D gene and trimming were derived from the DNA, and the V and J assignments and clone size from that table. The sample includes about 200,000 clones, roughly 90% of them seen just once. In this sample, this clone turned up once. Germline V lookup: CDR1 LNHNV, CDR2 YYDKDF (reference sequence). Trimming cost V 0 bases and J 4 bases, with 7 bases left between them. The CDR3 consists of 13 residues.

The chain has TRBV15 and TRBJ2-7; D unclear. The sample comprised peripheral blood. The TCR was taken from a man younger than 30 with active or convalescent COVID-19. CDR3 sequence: CATSRDSSYEQYF. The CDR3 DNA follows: TGTGCCACCAGCAGAGATTCGAGTTACGAGCAGTACTTC.